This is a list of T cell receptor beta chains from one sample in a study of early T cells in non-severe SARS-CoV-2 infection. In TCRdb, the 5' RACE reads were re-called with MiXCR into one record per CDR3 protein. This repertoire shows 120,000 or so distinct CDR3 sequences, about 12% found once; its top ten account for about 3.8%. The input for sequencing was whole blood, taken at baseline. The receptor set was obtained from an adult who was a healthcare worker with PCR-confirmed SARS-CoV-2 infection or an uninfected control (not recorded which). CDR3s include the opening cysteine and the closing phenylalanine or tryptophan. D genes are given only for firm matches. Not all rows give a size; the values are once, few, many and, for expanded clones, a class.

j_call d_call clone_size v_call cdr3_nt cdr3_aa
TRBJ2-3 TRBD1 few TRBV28 TGTGCCAGCTGGGACAGGGGAAGAGATACGCAGTATTTT CASWDRGRDTQYF
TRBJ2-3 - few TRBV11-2 TGTGCCAGCAGCCCCTTGGGAGATACGCAGTATTTT CASSPLGDTQYF
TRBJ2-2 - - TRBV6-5 TGTGCCAGCAGTTACAGGAAGAACACCGGGGAGCTGTTTTTT CASSYRKNTGELFF
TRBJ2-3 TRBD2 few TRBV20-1 TGCAGTGTGGGGCGGGGGGCCCGCTATACGCAGTATTTT CSVGRGARYTQYF
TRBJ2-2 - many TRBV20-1 TGCAGTGCTAGGGGACCCGGGGGCGGGGAGCTGTTTTTT CSARGPGGGELFF
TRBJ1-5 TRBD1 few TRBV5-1 TGCGCCAGCAGCCTCGACCAGGGGGCAGGTCAGCCCCAGCATTTT CASSLDQGAGQPQHF
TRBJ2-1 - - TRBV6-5 TGTGCCAGCAGTTACTCGGGGCGAAGCTCCTACAATGAGCAGTTCTTC CASSYSGRSSYNEQFF
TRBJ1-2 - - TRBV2 TGTGCCAGCAGGAGGTCAGAGGGCTATGGCTACACCTTC CASRRSEGYGYTF
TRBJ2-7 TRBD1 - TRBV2 TGTGCCAGCCAGGCCTTGGGGACAGGTCCCCTCTACGAGCAGTACTTC CASQALGTGPLYEQYF
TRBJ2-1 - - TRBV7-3 TGTGCCAGCAGCACGGGACTGCCGGACAATGAGCAGTTCTTC CASSTGLPDNEQFF
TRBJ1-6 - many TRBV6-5 TGTGCCAGCAGTTACTCAGTGGGGTTTGGGTCACCCCTCCACTTT CASSYSVGFGSPLHF
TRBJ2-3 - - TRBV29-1 TGCAGCGTTGAAGTGGGTAAAGACGGCACAGATACGCAGTATTTT CSVEVGKDGTDTQYF
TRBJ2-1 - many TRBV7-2 TGTGCCAGCAGCCCTGGGGACGGGAAACGGTACAATGAGCAGTTCTTC CASSPGDGKRYNEQFF
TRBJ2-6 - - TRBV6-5 TGTGCCAGCAGTTACTCGATATCGCGGACTGCTGGGGCCAACGTCCTGACTTTC CASSYSISRTAGANVLTF
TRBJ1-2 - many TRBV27 TGTGCCAGCAGTTTACAGGTCGACTATGGCTACACCTTC CASSLQVDYGYTF
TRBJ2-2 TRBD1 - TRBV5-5 TGTGCCAGCAGCATCTACCAGGGGGCAAACACCGGGGAGCTGTTTTTT CASSIYQGANTGELFF
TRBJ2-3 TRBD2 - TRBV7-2 TGTGCCAGCACTTACCGCACTAGCGGGGTAGATACGCAGTATTTT CASTYRTSGVDTQYF
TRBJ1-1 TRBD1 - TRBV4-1 TGCGCCAGCAGCCACGCAGGGGCAGGGGGCACTGAAGCTTTCTTT CASSHAGAGGTEAFF
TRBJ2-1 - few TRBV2 TGTGCCAGCAGTGACCATTACAATGAGCAGTTCTTC CASSDHYNEQFF
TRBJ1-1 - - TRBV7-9 TGTGTCAGCAGCCGAGAGAGGGCGAACACTGAAGCTTTCTTT CVSSRERANTEAFF
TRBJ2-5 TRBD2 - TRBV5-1 TGCGCCAGCAGCTTGGCCGGTTGGGCCCTAGCGGGGAAAGAGACCCAGTACTTC CASSLAGWALAGKETQYF
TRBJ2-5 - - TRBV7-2 TGTGCCAGCAGCCCAGGCCCGAACCAAGAGACCCAGTACTTC CASSPGPNQETQYF
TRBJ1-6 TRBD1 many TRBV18 TGTGCCAGCTCACTGGACAGGGAAAATTCACCCCTCCACTTT CASSLDRENSPLHF
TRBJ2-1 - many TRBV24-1 TGTGCCACCAGTGATCGAGGAAGGGATGAGCAGTTCTTC CATSDRGRDEQFF
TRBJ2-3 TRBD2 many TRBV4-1 TGCGCCAGCAGCCAACGGGGACTAGCGGGGGGGCCTAGCACAGATACGCAGTATTTT CASSQRGLAGGPSTDTQYF
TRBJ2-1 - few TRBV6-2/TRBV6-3 TGTGCCAGCAGTCACTGGACAGTGGTCAATGAGCAGTTCTTC CASSHWTVVNEQFF
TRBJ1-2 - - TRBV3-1 TGTGCCAGCAGCCAAGATGCGGGGGACTATGGCTACACCTTC CASSQDAGDYGYTF
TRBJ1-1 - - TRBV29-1 TGCAGCGTCGTGGTATTGAACACTGAAGCTTTCTTT CSVVVLNTEAFF
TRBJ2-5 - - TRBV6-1 TGTGCCAGCAGTGTAGGAGGGAGCGAAGAGACCCAGTACTTC CASSVGGSEETQYF
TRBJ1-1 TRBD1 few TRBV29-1 TGCAGCGTTAAACAGGGGAGCAGTGAAGCTTTCTTT CSVKQGSSEAFF
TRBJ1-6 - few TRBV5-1 TGCGCCAGCAGCTTTCTCCAGGGTGGTTATAATTCACCCCTCCACTTT CASSFLQGGYNSPLHF
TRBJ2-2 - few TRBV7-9 TGTGCCAGCGAGGAGCAACCCGGGGAGCTGTTTTTT CASEEQPGELFF
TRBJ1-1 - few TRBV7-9 TGTGCCAGCAGCGCGCTCAGCACTGAAGCTTTCTTT CASSALSTEAFF
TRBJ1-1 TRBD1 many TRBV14 TGTGCCAGCAGCCGCAACGCAGGGGGCACTGAAGCTTTCTTT CASSRNAGGTEAFF
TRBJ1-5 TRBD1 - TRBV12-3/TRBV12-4 TGTGCCAGCACCTCCTCAGGGGGGATTGATCAGCCCCAGCATTTT CASTSSGGIDQPQHF
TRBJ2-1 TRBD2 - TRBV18 TGTGCCAGCTCTCCGGGACTAGGACCTTACAATGAGCAGTTCTTC CASSPGLGPYNEQFF
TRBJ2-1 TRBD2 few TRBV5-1 TGCGCCAGCAGCTTGTCCGGGACTAGCGGCAATGAGCAGTTCTTC CASSLSGTSGNEQFF
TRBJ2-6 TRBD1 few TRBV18 TGTGCCAGCTCACCAGACAGGGGGCCCTACTCTGGGGCCAACGTCCTGACTTTC CASSPDRGPYSGANVLTF
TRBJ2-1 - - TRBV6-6 TGTGCCAGCAGTAACCGCGCTGGATGGGATGAGCAGTTCTTC CASSNRAGWDEQFF
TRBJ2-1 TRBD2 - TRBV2 TGTGCCAGCAGTGTAGTCCTCTGGCGGGAGGGCCACAATGAGCAGTTCTTC CASSVVLWREGHNEQFF
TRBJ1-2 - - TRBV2 TGTGCCAGCAGTGCCGGTGGCCTCTACATCGGGGGCTACACCTTC CASSAGGLYIGGYTF
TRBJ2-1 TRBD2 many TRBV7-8 TGTGCCAGCAGCCCCGGTAGGACTAGCGGGAGTTACAATGAGCAGTTCTTC CASSPGRTSGSYNEQFF
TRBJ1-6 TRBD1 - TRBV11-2 TGTGCCAGCAGCTTCTCGTGGCAGGGGGACTCACCCCTCCACTTT CASSFSWQGDSPLHF
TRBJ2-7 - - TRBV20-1 TGCAGTGCTCAACGGACAGCTTACGAGCAGTACTTC CSAQRTAYEQYF
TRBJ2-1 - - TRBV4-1 TGCGCCAGCAGCCAAACTCTTCCTCCTAGTGGGTCAGGCTCCTACAATGAGCAGTTCTTC CASSQTLPPSGSGSYNEQFF
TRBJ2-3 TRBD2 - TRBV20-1 TGCACCGTAGGACTAGCGGGGGCCACGGGGGTAGATACGCAGTATTTT CTVGLAGATGVDTQYF
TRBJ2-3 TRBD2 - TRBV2 TGTGCCAGCAGTGGGGAGCGGGGCAACACAGATACGCAGTATTTT CASSGERGNTDTQYF
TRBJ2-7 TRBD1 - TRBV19 TGTGCCAGTAGTGGCGGACAGGGGGTAGGCTACGAGCAGTACTTC CASSGGQGVGYEQYF
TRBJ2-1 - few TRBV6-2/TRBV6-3 TGTGCCAGCAGTTATAGGGAAAGCAATGAGCAGTTCTTC CASSYRESNEQFF
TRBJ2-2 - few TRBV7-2 TGTGCCAGCAGCCGAATGCAACAGGGGAACACCGGGGAGCTGTTTTTT CASSRMQQGNTGELFF
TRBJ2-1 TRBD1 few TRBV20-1 TGCAGTGCTATCAGGGGGCCCTACAATGAGCAGTTCTTC CSAIRGPYNEQFF
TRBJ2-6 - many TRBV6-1 TGTGCCAGCAGTGAAGGGAGGTCTGGGGCCAACGTCCTGACTTTC CASSEGRSGANVLTF
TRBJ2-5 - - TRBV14 TGTGCCAGCAGCGGGATGGGTCTCGAGGAAGAGACCCAGTACTTC CASSGMGLEEETQYF